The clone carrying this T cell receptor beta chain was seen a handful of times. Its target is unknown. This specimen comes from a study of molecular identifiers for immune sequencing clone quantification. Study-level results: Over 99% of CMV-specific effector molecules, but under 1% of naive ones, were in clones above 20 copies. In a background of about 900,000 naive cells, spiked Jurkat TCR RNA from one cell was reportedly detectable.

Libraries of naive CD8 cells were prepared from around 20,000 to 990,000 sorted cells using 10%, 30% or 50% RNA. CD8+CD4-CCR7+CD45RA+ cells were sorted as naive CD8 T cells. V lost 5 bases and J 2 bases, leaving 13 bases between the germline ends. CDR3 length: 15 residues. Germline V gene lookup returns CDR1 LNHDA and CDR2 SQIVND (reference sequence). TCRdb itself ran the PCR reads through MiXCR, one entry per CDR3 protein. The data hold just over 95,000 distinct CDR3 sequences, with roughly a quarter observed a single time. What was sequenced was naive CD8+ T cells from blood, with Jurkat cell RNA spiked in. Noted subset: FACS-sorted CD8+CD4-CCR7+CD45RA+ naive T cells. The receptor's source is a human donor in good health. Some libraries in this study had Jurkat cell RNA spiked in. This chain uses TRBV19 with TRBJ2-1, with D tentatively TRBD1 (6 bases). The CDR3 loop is CASSFGTRAYNEQFF. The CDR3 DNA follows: TGTGCCAGTAGTTTCGGGACAAGGGCCTACAATGAGCAGTTCTTC.